A single sample gave rise to the 4 T cell receptor beta chains below, sequenced in a study of blood T cell repertoires in COVID-19. The repertoire was sequenced with immunoSEQ multiplex PCR; TCRdb's copy has only in-frame clones and lacks some. The sample lists 250,000 to 300,000 clones; approximately 91% were seen once. The sample was peripheral blood. All receptors derive from a woman between 40 and 55 years old who had recovered from COVID-19.

The sample holds a few counts of this clone. The V call is TRBV3-1 (or the pseudogene TRBV3-2), the J call TRBJ1-5; TRBD1 agrees at 7 bases. Germline trimming cut 1 base from V and 3 bases from J; bases unmatched to any gene: 3. This CDR3 spans 15 amino acids. CDR1 and CDR2 (germline): LGHDT, YNNKEL (reference sequence). The CDR3 DNA reads TGTGCCAGCAGCCAAGCCGGGACAGACAATCAGCCCCAGCATTTT. Its protein product is CASSQAGTDNQPQHF.

V and J are TRBV6-5 and TRBJ2-3; 8 positions match TRBD2. The CDR3 loop spans 15 amino acids. Germline values: CDR1 MNHEY, CDR2 SVGAGI. V shed 6 bases and J 3 bases; nucleotides not matched to a gene: 8. The DNA for the CDR3 is TGTGCCAGCAGAACGGGACTAGTGGGGACAGATACGCAGTATTTT. It encodes CASRTGLVGTDTQYF.

V gene TRBV11-3 combines with J gene TRBJ2-1; weak D call: TRBD2 (5 bases). Deletions cut 2 bases from V and 9 bases from J, with 8 bases between. Germline V lookup: CDR1 SGHNT, CDR2 YENEEA. The CDR3 totals 12 residues. The CDR3 bases are TGTGCCAGCAGCTTATTGGCGGGTGAGCAGTTCTTC. Translated: CASSLLAGEQFF.

The chain recombines TRBV5-1 with TRBJ2-2; 10 nucleotides align to TRBD2. In germline, CDR1 is SGHRS, CDR2 YFSETQ. The CDR3 is 16 amino acids. V dropped 4 bases and J dropped 5; count of bases not matched to a gene: 8. CDR3 nucleotide sequence: TGCGCCAGCAGCCGGACTAGCGGAGCCGAGACCGGGGAGCTGTTTTTT. This encodes CASSRTSGAETGELFF.